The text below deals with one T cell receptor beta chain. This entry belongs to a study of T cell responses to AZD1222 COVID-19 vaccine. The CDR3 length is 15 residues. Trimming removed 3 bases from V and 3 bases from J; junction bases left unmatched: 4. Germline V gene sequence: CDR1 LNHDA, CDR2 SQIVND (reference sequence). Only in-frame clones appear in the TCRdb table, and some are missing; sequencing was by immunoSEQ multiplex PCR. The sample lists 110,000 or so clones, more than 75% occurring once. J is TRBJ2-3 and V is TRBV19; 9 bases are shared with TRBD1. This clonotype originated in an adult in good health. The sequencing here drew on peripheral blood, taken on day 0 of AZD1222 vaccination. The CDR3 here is CASSMEQGATDTQYF. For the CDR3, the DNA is TGTGCCAGTAGTATGGAACAGGGGGCGACAGATACGCAGTATTTT.